The next 2 T cell receptor beta chains were all read from a single sample in a study of T-cell memory formation after mild COVID-19. Via MiXCR, TCRdb re-called the 5' RACE reads, giving one row per CDR3 protein. In the table there are around 320,000 distinct CDR3 sequences, just under 20% of which are singletons. The sequenced sample consisted of PBMCs or a T cell subset sorted from them (not recorded which). Source of these receptors: a man aged 18 to 29 who had mild COVID-19 (a few samples of this study predate the infection). Cell type and time point are not known.

This clonotype has at least ten counts. The chain joins TRBV9 to TRBJ2-1, with D tentatively TRBD1 or TRBD2 (5 bases each). In germline, CDR1 is SGDLS, CDR2 YYNGEE. The V end lost 0 bases, the J end lost 7 bases, and 20 bases lay between the germline ends. The CDR3 contains 17 residues. The CDR3 is CASSVGPGTNKRNEQFF. In DNA, the CDR3 is TGTGCCAGCAGCGTAGGGCCAGGGACGAACAAGCGGAATGAGCAGTTCTTC.

CDR3: CASSLWGTGSPQPQHF. The CDR3 DNA reads TGTGCCAGCAGTTTATGGGGGACAGGTAGTCCTCAGCCCCAGCATTTT. The chain uses TRBV28 and TRBJ1-5; 8 nucleotides agree with TRBD1. The CDR3 is 16 residues long. The V and J ends lost 0 bases and 6 bases, in that order; junction bases with no gene match: 7. CDR1 is MDHEN, CDR2 SYDVKM, per germline.